Below, 10 T cell receptor beta chains from the same sample are listed, as sequenced in a study of blood T cell repertoires in COVID-19. Sequencing was performed with immunoSEQ multiplex PCR; in TCRdb, only in-frame clones are kept and a portion is missing. Of 150,000 or so clones listed, approximately 81% were seen once; the top ten hold approximately 14%. Sequenced input: peripheral blood. Receptor source: a man aged 18 to 30 with active or convalescent COVID-19.

The chain joins TRBV28 to TRBJ1-3; D unresolved. V shed 2 bases and J shed 4 bases, with 12 bases lying between them. The CDR3 runs to 15 residues. Germline V lookup: CDR1 MDHEN, CDR2 SYDVKM. The CDR3 sequence is CASSLMSRVGNTIYF. The CDR3 region has the DNA TGTGCCAGCAGTTTAATGTCCCGCGTAGGAAACACCATATATTTT.

The CDR3 loop reads CASSLASGGEFSYEQYF. The CDR3 region has the DNA TGCGCCAGCAGCTTGGCTTCAGGGGGCGAATTCTCCTACGAGCAGTACTTC. The chain employs TRBV5-1 and TRBJ2-7; 8 nucleotides agree with TRBD1. J gave up 0 bases and V 0 bases, and 8 bases lay outside the gene matches. Germline values: CDR1 SGHRS, CDR2 YFSETQ. The CDR3 is 17 amino acids.

This sequence joins TRBV4-1 and TRBJ1-5; 10 nucleotides match TRBD1. The germline V gene encodes CDR1 MGHRA and CDR2 YSYEKL. Losses at the gene ends were 4 bases for V and 3 bases for J; bases not matched to a gene: 12. CDR3 length: 18 amino acids. Here the CDR3 DNA reads TGCGCCAGCAGCCTCCGACCCGGGGACAGGGGAAACAATCAGCCCCAGCATTTT. Amino acids: CASSLRPGDRGNNQPQHF.

This chain joins TRBV5-4 and TRBJ1-1; TRBD1 matches 7 bases. V shed 0 bases, J shed 6 bases, and the junction held 5 bases outside the gene matches. Germline V lookup: CDR1 SGHNT, CDR2 YYREEE (reference sequence). CDR3 size: 14 residues. CDR3 coding DNA: TGTGCCAGCAGCTTGGCTCAGGGGGGAGCTGAAGCTTTCTTT. Amino acid sequence: CASSLAQGGAEAFF.

The rearrangement uses TRBV7-2 and TRBJ2-5, with a weak D call TRBD2 (6 bases). CDR1 and CDR2 from the germline V gene are SGHTA and FQGNSA. V dropped 1 base and J dropped 2 bases, with 17 bases sitting between them. The CDR3 has 17 amino acids. The CDR3 region has the DNA TGTGCCAGCAGCTTAGGACGTACGGGAGTTCGGCAAGAGACCCAGTACTTC. Translation gives CASSLGRTGVRQETQYF.

This clone was seen a single time. The chain joins TRBV19 to TRBJ1-3, with TRBD1 as a possible D gene (6 bases). Germline values: CDR1 LNHDA, CDR2 SQIVND (reference sequence). Between the trimmed V and J ends, which lost 5 bases and 2 bases, there was a span of 7 bases. There are 13 residues in the CDR3. CDR3 sequence reads: CASSRTAGNTIYF. DNA for the CDR3: TGTGCCAGTAGTCGGACAGCTGGAAACACCATATATTTT.

Regarding this clone: Sequence at one end of the junction differs from germline and may be a read error. The CDR3 reads CASSRDFQETQYF. In DNA, the CDR3 is TGTGCTAGCAGCCGGGACTTCCAAGAGACCCAGTACTTC. V and J are TRBV7-7 and TRBJ2-5, with TRBD2 as a possible D gene (6 bases). The V gene's germline CDR1 is SSHAT and CDR2 FNYEAQ (reference sequence). The CDR3 covers 13 residues.

The chain joins TRBV3-1 (or the pseudogene TRBV3-2) to TRBJ2-3; D is possibly TRBD1 (6 bases). Germline assignment: CDR1 LGHDT and CDR2 YNNKEL (reference sequence). Trimming took 4 bases from V and 3 from J, leaving 14 bases between them. This CDR3 has 15 amino acids. The CDR3 sequence is CASSPTGIPTDTQYF. The CDR3 DNA sequence: TGTGCCAGCAGCCCAACAGGGATCCCGACAGATACGCAGTATTTT.

This chain links TRBV2 with TRBJ1-2; 7 nucleotides agree with TRBD1. V shed 1 base and J 6 bases; nucleotides not matched to a gene: 8. Per germline, CDR1 SNHLY and CDR2 FYNNEI. This CDR3 is built from 15 residues. The CDR3 DNA reads TGTGCCAGCAGTGAAGATTTAGGGGGCTTCGATGGCTACACCTTC. Protein: CASSEDLGGFDGYTF. Drawing the rest from reference TRBV2 and TRBJ1-2, the complete variable domain is EPEVTQTPSHQVTQMGQEVILRCVPISNHLYFYWYRQILGQKVEFLVSFYNNEISEKSEIFDDQFSVERPDGSNFTLKIRSTKLEDSAMYFCASSEDLGGFDGYTFGSGTRLTVV.

The V and J genes are TRBV3-1 (or the pseudogene TRBV3-2) and TRBJ2-3; the match to TRBD2 covers 13 bases. J was trimmed by 1 base and V by 5 bases; bases with no gene match: 12. Germline values: CDR1 LGHDT, CDR2 YNNKEL (reference sequence). The CDR3 runs to 19 residues. Here the CDR3 reads CASSATSGGPGLGTDTQYF. The CDR3 region has the DNA TGTGCCAGCAGCGCGACTAGCGGGGGGCCGGGGTTGGGCACAGATACGCAGTATTTT.